A single sample gave rise to the 20 T cell receptor beta chains below, sequenced in a study of cytotoxic CD8 clonotypes in ibrutinib-treated CLL. Sequenced by immunoSEQ multiplex PCR; TCRdb stores in-frame clones only, minus some. Counted here are more than 200,000 clones, 79% occurring once; the ten biggest clones make up roughly 10%. Sequenced here: PBMCs, sampled after 12 months of ibrutinib treatment. The receptors shown here come from a human donor with chronic lymphocytic leukemia.

The V and J genes are TRBV7-9 and TRBJ1-2; D gene unclear. The CDR3 has 16 amino acids. The germline gives CDR1 SEHNR, CDR2 FQNEAQ (reference sequence). With 5 bases removed from V and 4 bases from J, the gap between germline ends came to 20 bases. CDR3 loop: CASSLQKTYILYGYTF. Here the CDR3 DNA reads TGTGCCAGCAGCCTCCAGAAGACCTACATTCTCTATGGCTACACCTTC. The variable domain in full, with the rest retrieved from reference TRBV7-9 and TRBJ1-2, is DTGVSQNPRHKITKRGQNVTFRCDPISEHNRLYWYRQTLGQGPEFLTYFQNEAQLEKSRLLSDRFSAERPKGSFSTLEIQRTEQGDSAMYLCASSLQKTYILYGYTFGSGTRLTVV.

The chain recombines TRBV19 with TRBJ1-2; D perhaps matches TRBD1 (5 bases). Deletions cut 3 bases from V and 3 bases from J, with 11 bases between. CDR3 length equals 14 residues. Germline lookup yields CDR1 LNHDA and CDR2 SQIVND (reference sequence). CDR3 loop: CASSMPGTDYGYTF. CDR3 nucleotides: TGTGCCAGTAGTATGCCCGGGACGGACTATGGCTACACCTTC.

The chain joins TRBV5-1 to TRBJ2-1, with D perhaps matching TRBD1 or TRBD2 (5 bases each). The CDR3 consists of 16 residues. Trimming shortened V by 5 bases and J by 0 bases, and 15 bases separated the two germline ends. The V gene's germline CDR1 is SGHRS and CDR2 YFSETQ. DNA for the CDR3: TGCGCCAGCAGTTTGACTTCAGGGAGCTCCTACAATGAGCAGTTCTTC. As protein: CASSLTSGSSYNEQFF.

V usage is TRBV5-6 and J usage is TRBJ2-3; no clear D gene. CDR3 length: 13 residues. In germline, CDR1 is SGHDT, CDR2 YYEEEE. Trimming shortened V by 0 bases and J by 4 bases, and 6 bases separated the two germline ends. The CDR3 loop reads CASSLAWSDTQYF. CDR3 nucleotide sequence: TGTGCCAGCAGCTTGGCGTGGTCAGATACGCAGTATTTT.

V is TRBV7-9 and J is TRBJ1-1; no clear D gene. CDR3 size: 14 residues. Per germline, CDR1 SEHNR and CDR2 FQNEAQ (reference sequence). The V end was cut by 5 bases, the J end by 5 bases, with 15 bases between. The CDR3 loop is CASSPALTATEAFF. The CDR3 nucleotides read TGTGCCAGCAGCCCGGCCCTGACTGCGACTGAAGCTTTCTTT.

This chain joins TRBV5-1 and TRBJ1-4; D possibly corresponds to TRBD1 (6 bases). Germline CDR1 reads SGHRS; CDR2 reads YFSETQ. The CDR3 has 16 residues. V lost 5 bases, J lost 8 bases, and 22 bases lay in between. The CDR3 region has the DNA TGCGCCAGCAGACACGAGGGGGGACCAGGGAGAGAAAAACTGTTTTTT. Protein sequence: CASRHEGGPGREKLFF.

The genes are TRBV11-3 and TRBJ2-5, with 7 bases aligning to TRBD2. Germline CDR1 is SGHNT and CDR2 is YENEEA. V dropped 5 bases and J dropped 5; count of bases not matched to a gene: 5. CDR3 size: 13 residues. In DNA, the CDR3 is TGTGCCAGCAGCGCCGGGACTAAGGAGACCCAGTACTTC. Its protein is CASSAGTKETQYF.

This rearrangement joins TRBV19 to TRBJ1-6, with D hard to call. The CDR3 is 16 amino acids. Germline loops: CDR1 LNHDA, CDR2 SQIVND (reference sequence). Trimming removed 10 bases at V and 5 bases at J, with 21 bases between. This CDR3 reads CATSPHVLQDNSPLHF. The CDR3 coding sequence is TGTGCCACCAGTCCACACGTCCTTCAGGATAATTCACCCCTCCACTTT.

The genes are TRBV7-8 and TRBJ1-4; D not resolved. Deletions cut 0 bases from V and 4 bases from J, with 6 bases between. The length of the CDR3 is 14 residues. Germline V gene lookup returns CDR1 SGHVS and CDR2 FQNEAQ. The CDR3 DNA is TGTGCCAGCAGCTTAGCGGTGATTAATGAAAAACTGTTTTTT. This encodes CASSLAVINEKLFF. Looking up the rest from reference TRBV7-8 and TRBJ1-4 gives the full variable domain: GAGVSQSPRYKVAKRGQDVALRCDPISGHVSLFWYQQALGQGPEFLTYFQNEAQLDKSGLPSDRFFAERPEGSVSTLKIQRTQQEDSAVYLCASSLAVINEKLFFGSGTQLSVL.

J is TRBJ1-2 and V is TRBV4-1; D unclear. Trimming stripped 4 bases from V and 5 bases from J, with 11 bases between. The CDR3 loop spans 13 amino acids. Germline loops: CDR1 MGHRA, CDR2 YSYEKL. The CDR3 spells CASSPGPGYGYTF. The DNA for the CDR3 is TGCGCCAGCAGCCCCGGGCCGGGGTATGGCTACACCTTC.

J is TRBJ2-7 and V is TRBV10-3; 8 nucleotides line up with TRBD1. The CDR3 is made up of 15 amino acids. V was pared by 3 bases and J by 2 bases, with 6 bases of the junction left unmatched. From germline, CDR1 is ENHRY and CDR2 SYGVKD. The CDR3 spells CAISDSRTGTYEQYF. CDR3 coding DNA: TGTGCCATCAGTGATTCCAGGACAGGGACCTACGAGCAGTACTTC.

CDR3 region: CASGQGEGTEAFF. CDR3 coding DNA: TGTGCCAGCGGACAGGGGGAGGGCACTGAAGCTTTCTTT. The chain uses TRBV7-3 and TRBJ1-1, with 10 bases lining up with TRBD1. Germline V gives CDR1 SGHTA, CDR2 FQGTGA. The trim removed 8 bases at V and 4 bases at J, leaving 4 bases unmatched. The CDR3 totals 13 residues.

The CDR3 loop reads CASSEHSTGELFF. The CDR3 DNA is TGTGCCAGCAGTGAACACAGCACCGGGGAGCTGTTTTTT. The V and J genes are TRBV2 and TRBJ2-2; D is ambiguous. Germline loops: CDR1 SNHLY, CDR2 FYNNEI. The V end was cut by 2 bases, the J end by 4 bases, with 5 bases between. The CDR3 is 13 amino acids.

This sequence joins TRBV7-9 and TRBJ2-5; D perhaps matches TRBD1 (6 bases). The CDR3 extends over 17 amino acids. Germline CDR1 reads SEHNR; CDR2 reads FQNEAQ (reference sequence). Trimming left V 3 bases short and J 4 bases short, with 21 bases between. This chain's CDR3 is CASSFSRDTSLIETQYF. CDR3 sequence (DNA): TGTGCCAGCAGCTTTAGCCGGGACACCAGTCTGATAGAGACCCAGTACTTC.

This chain joins TRBV5-1 and TRBJ1-3; D gene uncertain. Germline V gives CDR1 SGHRS, CDR2 YFSETQ. Trimming took 0 bases from V and 4 from J, leaving 8 bases between them. This CDR3 region has 14 residues. The CDR3 DNA reads TGCGCCAGCAGCTTGGAATTAGCCGGAAACACCATATATTTT. This sequence encodes CASSLELAGNTIYF.

V is TRBV4-1 and J is TRBJ2-1, with D uncertain. CDR1 is MGHRA, CDR2 YSYEKL, per germline. Trimming removed 1 base from V and 8 bases from J, with 6 bases in between. The CDR3 is 12 residues long. CDR3 protein: CASSQGLDEQFF. CDR3 DNA: TGCGCCAGCAGCCAAGGTCTAGATGAGCAGTTCTTC.

This clone was seen once. The chain has TRBV21-1 and TRBJ2-1. TRBV21-1 is a documented pseudogene. This CDR3 comprises 14 residues. The DNA of the CDR3 is TGTGCCAGCACCCTATGGGACGGCGAGGAGGAGCAGTTCTTC. Residues: CASTLWDGEEEQFF.

The rearrangement links TRBV7-6 to TRBJ2-3; no clear D gene. Deletions cut 0 bases from V and 2 bases from J, with 9 bases between. The CDR3 runs 15 residues. Looked up from germline, CDR1 is SGHVS and CDR2 is FNYEAQ. The CDR3 protein is CASSLAWALTDTQYF. CDR3 bases: TGTGCCAGCAGCTTAGCCTGGGCGCTCACAGATACGCAGTATTTT.

A few counts support this clone. Other DNA sequences from this sample encode an identical CDR3 as well. The chain recombines TRBV6-5 with TRBJ2-6; D may be TRBD2 (5 bases). V was trimmed by 5 bases and J by 1 base, leaving 9 bases between them. The CDR3 spans 15 residues. Germline CDR1 reads MNHEY; CDR2 reads SVGAGI. The CDR3 region is CASSPRRSGANVLTF. The CDR3 coding sequence is TGTGCCAGCAGTCCCCGGAGGTCTGGGGCCAACGTCCTGACTTTC.

The chain employs TRBV5-1 and TRBJ1-4, with TRBD1 matching 8 bases. Germline V gene lookup returns CDR1 SGHRS and CDR2 YFSETQ. Trimming removed 0 bases from V and 7 bases from J; junction bases left unmatched: 2. The CDR3 loop spans 14 amino acids. CDR3 bases: TGCGCCAGCAGCTTGGGACAGGGGCTTGAAAAACTGTTTTTT. Translated: CASSLGQGLEKLFF.